A single sample is the source of the 30 T cell receptor beta chains below, sequenced in a study of blood T cell repertoires in COVID-19. TCRdb keeps only in-frame clones here, not all; method: immunoSEQ multiplex PCR. The table lists 65,000 to 85,000 clones, around 85% of them singletons, with around 4.4% in the top ten. The source material was peripheral blood. The origin of the receptors is a man aged 45 to 65 with active COVID-19.

This clone was detected only a few times. This chain joins TRBV10-1 and TRBJ2-5; the match to TRBD2 covers 8 bases. This CDR3 region has 17 residues. Losses at the gene ends were 6 bases for V and 4 bases for J; bases not matched to a gene: 16. CDR1 WNHNN and CDR2 SYGVQD come from the germline V gene (reference sequence). The CDR3 sequence is CASSPGLVSNLGETQYF. In nucleotides, the CDR3 is TGCGCCAGCAGCCCGGGACTAGTGTCCAATCTGGGAGAGACCCAGTACTTC.

The V and J genes are TRBV24-1 and TRBJ2-1; 11 nucleotides match TRBD2. Germline V gene lookup returns CDR1 KGHDR and CDR2 SFDVKD. The V and J ends lost 12 bases and 7 bases, in that order; junction bases with no gene match: 7. This CDR3 region has 13 residues. In nucleotides, the CDR3 is TGTGCCGCAACTAGCGGGAGAGGAAATGAGCAGTTCTTC. It yields the protein CAATSGRGNEQFF.

This chain uses TRBV4-1 with TRBJ1-4; a possible D gene is TRBD1 (6 bases). Per germline, CDR1 MGHRA and CDR2 YSYEKL. The CDR3 is made up of 15 amino acids. The ends were cut back, 4 bases at V and 2 bases at J, with 11 bases in the middle. CDR3: CASSPPRGTNEKLFF. The CDR3 DNA sequence: TGCGCCAGCAGCCCACCGAGGGGGACTAATGAAAAACTGTTTTTT.

The rearrangement joins TRBV6-5 to TRBJ2-1, with D perhaps matching TRBD2 (5 bases). CDR1 is MNHEY and CDR2 is SVGAGI in the germline V gene. V lost 8 bases and J 6 bases, leaving 20 bases between the germline ends. The CDR3 is 15 amino acids. CDR3 in amino acids: CASALRVAPSNEQFF. The CDR3 DNA is TGTGCCAGCGCCCTTAGAGTAGCGCCTTCCAATGAGCAGTTCTTC.

This chain uses TRBV9 with TRBJ2-3; 9 positions match TRBD2. Germline loops: CDR1 SGDLS, CDR2 YYNGEE. V was pared by 0 bases and J by 1 base, with 9 bases of the junction left unmatched. The CDR3 length is 18 residues. CDR3 coding DNA: TGTGCCAGCAGCGTAGAGGGCGGGAGGGCCGTGGGCACAGATACGCAGTATTTT. Amino acid sequence: CASSVEGGRAVGTDTQYF.

This rearrangement joins TRBV7-9 to TRBJ2-1, with TRBD2 matching over 10 bases. The CDR3 has 18 residues. CDR1 and CDR2 (germline): SEHNR, FQNEAQ (reference sequence). After removal of 9 bases from V and 6 bases from J, the junction contained 20 bases not matched to a gene. CDR3 in DNA: TGTGCCAGTGTGAAGTGGCTAGCGGGAGCCATTTTATTCAATGAGCAGTTCTTC. As protein: CASVKWLAGAILFNEQFF.

The gene calls are TRBV19 and TRBJ2-7, with 7 bases aligning to TRBD1. V gave up 7 bases and J gave up 5 bases; unmatched junction bases: 17. This CDR3 spans 16 amino acids. Germline CDR1 reads LNHDA; CDR2 reads SQIVND (reference sequence). CDR3 coding DNA: TGTGCCAGTACCCCAGGGGGACAGATCCCGGCCCACGAGCAGTACTTC. It specifies CASTPGGQIPAHEQYF.

J is TRBJ2-1 and V is TRBV5-1; unclear D gene. Looked up from germline, CDR1 is SGHRS and CDR2 is YFSETQ. Trimming shortened V by 4 bases and J by 9 bases, and 17 bases separated the two germline ends. The length of the CDR3 is 14 residues. The CDR3 DNA reads as TGCGCCAGCAGCCCCCATTCTCGAGATCTTGAGCAGTTCTTC. This sequence encodes CASSPHSRDLEQFF.

This rearrangement joins TRBV4-1 to TRBJ1-3; TRBD1 matches at 7 bases. After removal of 4 bases from V and 7 bases from J, the junction contained 13 bases not matched to a gene. Germline V gene sequence: CDR1 MGHRA, CDR2 YSYEKL. This CDR3 region has 16 residues. This chain's CDR3 is CASSRGIRDSLNTIYF. For the CDR3, the DNA is TGCGCCAGCAGCCGAGGGATCCGGGACAGCCTCAACACCATATATTTT.

The rearrangement joins TRBV5-4 to TRBJ2-3, with D perhaps matching TRBD1 (5 bases). Germline V lookup: CDR1 SGHNT, CDR2 YYREEE (reference sequence). The CDR3 is made up of 14 amino acids. The V end lost 6 bases, the J end lost 2 bases, and 13 bases lay between the germline ends. The CDR3 sequence: CASNMDISTDTQYF. CDR3 nucleotides: TGTGCCAGCAACATGGACATATCCACAGATACGCAGTATTTT.

The rearrangement links TRBV9 to TRBJ2-7; 7 bases are a match to TRBD2. The CDR3 is 15 residues long. The germline CDR1 and CDR2 sequences are SGDLS and YYNGEE. Trimming at V came to 0 bases and at J to 0 bases, leaving 3 bases not matched to a gene. This CDR3 reads CASSVGGDYSYEQYF. As DNA, the CDR3 is TGTGCCAGCAGCGTAGGGGGGGACTACTCCTACGAGCAGTACTTC.

The chain employs TRBV29-1 and TRBJ2-1, with TRBD1 as a possible D gene (5 bases). The CDR3 is made up of 14 amino acids. Germline values: CDR1 SQVTM, CDR2 ANQGSEA. V lost 7 bases and J 2 bases, leaving 15 bases between the germline ends. Written as DNA, the CDR3 is TGCAGCGCCCTGGGGCAGGGCCCCTACAATGAGCAGTTCTTC. Translating it yields CSALGQGPYNEQFF.

The V call is TRBV18, the J call TRBJ2-7, with 7 bases that match TRBD1. Trimming removed 3 bases from V and 1 base from J; junction bases left unmatched: 3. The CDR3 has 14 residues. Germline V gene data show CDR1 as KGHSH and CDR2 as LQKENI. The CDR3 DNA sequence: TGTGCCAGCTCACCGACAGGGATATCCTACGAGCAGTACTTC. It is translated as CASSPTGISYEQYF.

The chain links TRBV24-1 to TRBJ1-1; 7 nucleotides agree with TRBD1. The junction had 9 bases not matched to a gene; V was cut back by 2 bases and J by 1 base. CDR3 length: 17 amino acids. Germline V gives CDR1 KGHDR, CDR2 SFDVKD. CDR3 bases: TGTGCCACCAGTGATTCGCCCCTGGGACAGAAGAACACTGAAGCTTTCTTT. Its translation is CATSDSPLGQKNTEAFF.

The chain is built from TRBV11-2 and TRBJ1-3; D is uncertain. V lost 0 bases to trimming and J lost 4 bases, with 13 bases between them. The CDR3 is made up of 16 amino acids. Germline CDR1 and CDR2: SGHAT and FQNNGV. Written as DNA, the CDR3 is TGTGCCAGCAGCTTAGACCTTGCGGCGGGAGGAAACACCATATATTTT. This sequence encodes CASSLDLAAGGNTIYF.

The chain joins TRBV19 to TRBJ1-4; possibly TRBD1 for D (6 bases). This CDR3 has 13 amino acids. Germline V gives CDR1 LNHDA, CDR2 SQIVND (reference sequence). Trimming removed 6 bases at V and 8 bases at J, with 13 bases between. As DNA, the CDR3 is TGTGCCAGTAGGAACAGGGCCGGGGAAAAACTGTTTTTT. Translating it yields CASRNRAGEKLFF.

The chain is built from TRBV28 and TRBJ2-2; 7 nucleotides align to TRBD1. V dropped 1 base and J dropped 0; count of bases not matched to a gene: 5. CDR1 is MDHEN, CDR2 SYDVKM, per germline. This CDR3 region has 17 residues. For the CDR3, the DNA is TGTGCCAGCAGTTTATCGACGACAGGGACGAACACCGGGGAGCTGTTTTTT. It translates to CASSLSTTGTNTGELFF. Full variable domain (rest looked up from reference TRBV28 and TRBJ2-2): DVKVTQSSRYLVKRTGEKVFLECVQDMDHENMFWYRQDPGLGLRLIYFSYDVKMKEKGDIPEGYSVSREKKERFSLILESASTNQTSMYLCASSLSTTGTNTGELFFGEGSRLTVL.

The V gene is TRBV10-3, the J gene TRBJ2-3, with D perhaps TRBD1 (5 bases). The CDR3 length is 15 residues. Trimming left V 2 bases short and J 0 bases short, with 9 bases between. Germline lookup yields CDR1 ENHRY and CDR2 SYGVKD. In DNA form, the CDR3 reads TGTGCCATCAGTGAGGTCAGGGCTAGCACAGATACGCAGTATTTT. It translates to CAISEVRASTDTQYF.

This chain connects TRBV21-1 to TRBJ2-7; TRBD1 was called by the table and not checked on the DNA. TRBV21-1 is designated a pseudogene. The CDR3 runs to 15 residues. The DNA of the CDR3 is TGTGCCAGCAGCAAAGTAGACAGGAGCTCCTACGAGCAGTACTTC. Amino acids: CASSKVDRSSYEQYF.

This sequence joins TRBV13 and TRBJ2-7, with 10 bases fitting TRBD1. CDR1 is PRHDT and CDR2 is FYEKMQ in the germline V gene (reference sequence). The CDR3 has 16 residues. V lost 5 bases to trimming and J lost 0 bases; unmatched junction nucleotides: 7. CDR3 residues: CASSPRGQGSSYEQYF. Here the CDR3 DNA reads TGTGCCAGCAGCCCCCGGGGACAGGGGAGCTCCTACGAGCAGTACTTC.

This clone has just one count. This sequence joins TRBV5-1 and TRBJ2-1; D might be TRBD1 (5 bases). Per the germline V gene, CDR1 is SGHRS and CDR2 is YFSETQ. The V gene lost 3 bases and the J gene lost 1 base, with 11 bases spanning the gap. This CDR3 comprises 15 residues. The DNA of the CDR3 is TGCGCCAGCAGCTCGATTGACAGTTCCTACAATGAGCAGTTCTTC. Residues: CASSSIDSSYNEQFF.

J is TRBJ2-7 and V is TRBV4-1; 9 nucleotides agree with TRBD2. The CDR3 covers 15 residues. Germline CDR1 and CDR2: MGHRA and YSYEKL. V was pared by 1 base and J by 7 bases, with 8 bases of the junction left unmatched. CDR3 sequence: CASSQGRRGGDEQYF. CDR3 coding DNA: TGCGCCAGCAGCCAAGGTAGGCGGGGGGGCGATGAGCAGTACTTC.

This chain uses TRBV2 with TRBJ2-7; TRBD2 is a possible D gene (6 bases). In germline, CDR1 is SNHLY, CDR2 FYNNEI. There are 13 residues in the CDR3. Trimming removed 8 bases from V and 1 base from J, with 12 bases in between. This CDR3 reads CASHLGGSYEQYF. The CDR3 DNA sequence: TGTGCCAGCCACTTGGGGGGATCCTACGAGCAGTACTTC.

The rearrangement links TRBV28 to TRBJ1-6, with 11 bases identical to TRBD1. The length of the CDR3 is 15 residues. Germline trimming cut 5 bases from V and 8 bases from J; bases unmatched to any gene: 5. CDR1 MDHEN and CDR2 SYDVKM come from the germline V gene. CDR3 DNA: TGTGCCAGCAGTCCACCGGGACAGGGGGATTCACCCCTCCACTTT. As protein: CASSPPGQGDSPLHF.

The chain combines TRBV5-1 with TRBJ1-2; 8 positions agree with TRBD1. The CDR3 is 14 residues long. V was pared by 7 bases and J by 3 bases, with 8 bases of the junction left unmatched. Germline V gene data show CDR1 as SGHRS and CDR2 as YFSETQ. The CDR3 region is CASGGDRPHYGYTF. DNA for the CDR3: TGCGCCAGCGGGGGGGACAGGCCCCACTATGGCTACACCTTC.

V usage is TRBV6-5 and J usage is TRBJ2-4; D uncertain. V was clipped by 4 bases and J by 4 bases, with 14 bases between them. CDR1 MNHEY and CDR2 SVGAGI come from the germline V gene. This CDR3 spans 15 amino acids. For the CDR3, the DNA is TGTGCCAGCAGTTCCTCGAAGAGAGCGAAAAACATTCAGTACTTC. As protein: CASSSSKRAKNIQYF.

This chain connects TRBV9 to TRBJ2-3; 12 bases are a match to TRBD2. Germline trimming cut 2 bases from V and 2 bases from J; bases unmatched to any gene: 6. Germline loops: CDR1 SGDLS, CDR2 YYNGEE. CDR3 size: 17 residues. In DNA form, the CDR3 reads TGTGCCAGCAGCGTCCGTTGGACTAGCGGGAACACAGATACGCAGTATTTT. Its translation: CASSVRWTSGNTDTQYF. Drawing the rest from reference TRBV9 and TRBJ2-3, the complete variable domain is DSGVTQTPKHLITATGQRVTLRCSPRSGDLSVYWYQQSLDQGLQFLIQYYNGEERAKGNILERFSAQQFPDLHSELNLSSLELGDSALYFCASSVRWTSGNTDTQYFGPGTRLTVL.

A note on this clone: The junction differs from germline at one of its ends, possibly a read error. The chain has TRBV7-7 and TRBJ2-5; 11 positions match TRBD2. Per germline, CDR1 SSHAT and CDR2 FNYEAQ (reference sequence). The CDR3 is made up of 14 amino acids. CDR3 nucleotide sequence: TGTGCTAGCAGCTCGTCTAGCGGGGGGGAGACCCAGTACTTC. This sequence encodes CASSSSSGGETQYF.

The rearrangement joins TRBV7-2 to TRBJ2-7, with 7 bases fitting TRBD2. From germline, CDR1 is SGHTA and CDR2 FQGNSA. The V and J ends lost 2 bases and 6 bases, in that order; junction bases with no gene match: 7. CDR3 length: 14 residues. In DNA, the CDR3 is TGTGCCAGCAGCTTAAATCCGCGGGAGTTCGAGCAGTACTTC. This encodes CASSLNPREFEQYF.

This clone has just one count. The chain is built from TRBV5-1 and TRBJ2-1; 9 bases agree with TRBD2. This CDR3 spans 16 amino acids. V lost 0 bases to trimming and J lost 4 bases; unmatched junction nucleotides: 5. Germline V gene data show CDR1 as SGHRS and CDR2 as YFSETQ. The CDR3 nucleotides read TGCGCCAGCAGCTTGGAACCGACTAGCGGTTACAATGAGCAGTTCTTC. Translation: CASSLEPTSGYNEQFF. The complete variable domain, with remaining parts taken from reference TRBV5-1 and TRBJ2-1, reads KAGVTQTPRYLIKTRGQQVTLSCSPISGHRSVSWYQQTPGQGLQFLFEYFSETQRNKGNFPGRFSGRQFSNSRSEMNVSTLELGDSALYLCASSLEPTSGYNEQFFGPGTRLTVL.